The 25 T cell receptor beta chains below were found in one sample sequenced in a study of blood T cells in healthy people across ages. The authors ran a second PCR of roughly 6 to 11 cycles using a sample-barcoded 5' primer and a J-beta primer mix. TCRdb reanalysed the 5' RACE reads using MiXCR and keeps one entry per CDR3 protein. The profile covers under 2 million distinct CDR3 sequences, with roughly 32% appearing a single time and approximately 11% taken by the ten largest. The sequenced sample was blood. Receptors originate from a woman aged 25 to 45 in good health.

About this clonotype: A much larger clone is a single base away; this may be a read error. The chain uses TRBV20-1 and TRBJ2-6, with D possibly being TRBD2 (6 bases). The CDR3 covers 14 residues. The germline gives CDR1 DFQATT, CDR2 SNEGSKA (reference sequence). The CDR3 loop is CSASRDSGANVPTF. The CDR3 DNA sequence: TGCAGTGCTAGCAGGGACTCTGGGGCCAACGTCCCGACTTTC.

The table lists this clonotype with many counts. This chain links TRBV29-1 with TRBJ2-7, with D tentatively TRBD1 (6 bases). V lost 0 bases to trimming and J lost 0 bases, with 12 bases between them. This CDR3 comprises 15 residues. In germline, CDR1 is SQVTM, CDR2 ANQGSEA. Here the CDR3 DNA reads TGCAGCGTTGAAGACCGGGACACTAGCTCCTACGAGCAGTACTTC. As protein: CSVEDRDTSSYEQYF.

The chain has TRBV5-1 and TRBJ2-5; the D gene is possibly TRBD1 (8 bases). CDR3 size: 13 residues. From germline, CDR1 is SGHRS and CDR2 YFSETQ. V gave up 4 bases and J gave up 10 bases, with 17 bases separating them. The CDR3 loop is CASSQGQAGVQYF. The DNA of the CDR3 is TGCGCCAGCAGCCAGGGACAGGCGGGGGTCCAGTACTTC. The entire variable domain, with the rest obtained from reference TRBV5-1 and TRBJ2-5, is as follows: KAGVTQTPRYLIKTRGQQVTLSCSPISGHRSVSWYQQTPGQGLQFLFEYFSETQRNKGNFPGRFSGRQFSNSRSEMNVSTLELGDSALYLCASSQGQAGVQYFGPGTRLLVL.

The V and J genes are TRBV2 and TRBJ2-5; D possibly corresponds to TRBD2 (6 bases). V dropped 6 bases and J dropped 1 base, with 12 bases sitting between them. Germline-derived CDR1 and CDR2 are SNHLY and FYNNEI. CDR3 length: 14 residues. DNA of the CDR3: TGTGCCAGCAGCCAAGGACTATTCCAAGAGACCCAGTACTTC. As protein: CASSQGLFQETQYF.

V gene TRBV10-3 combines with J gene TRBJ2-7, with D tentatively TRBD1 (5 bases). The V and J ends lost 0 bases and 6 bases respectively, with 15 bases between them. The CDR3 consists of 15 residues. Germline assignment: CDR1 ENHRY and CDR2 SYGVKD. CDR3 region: CAISESRQGTGEQYF. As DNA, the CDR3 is TGTGCCATCAGTGAGTCGCGCCAGGGAACGGGCGAGCAGTACTTC.

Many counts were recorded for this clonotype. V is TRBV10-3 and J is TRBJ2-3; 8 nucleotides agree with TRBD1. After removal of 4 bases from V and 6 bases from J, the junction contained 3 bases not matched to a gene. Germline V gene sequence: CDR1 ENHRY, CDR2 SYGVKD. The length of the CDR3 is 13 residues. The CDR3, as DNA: TGTGCCATCAGTGGACAGGGGACGGATACGCAGTATTTT. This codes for CAISGQGTDTQYF.

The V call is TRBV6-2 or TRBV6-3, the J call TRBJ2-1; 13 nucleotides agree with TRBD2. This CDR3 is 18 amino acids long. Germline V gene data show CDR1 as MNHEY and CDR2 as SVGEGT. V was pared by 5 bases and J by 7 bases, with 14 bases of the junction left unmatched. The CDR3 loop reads CASSNPERTSGRTNEQFF. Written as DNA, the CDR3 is TGTGCCAGCAGTAACCCGGAACGGACTAGCGGGAGAACGAATGAGCAGTTCTTC.

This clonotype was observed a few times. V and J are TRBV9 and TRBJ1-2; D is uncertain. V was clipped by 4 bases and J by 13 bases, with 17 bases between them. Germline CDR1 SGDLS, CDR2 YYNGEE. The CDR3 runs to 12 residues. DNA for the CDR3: TGTGCCAGCAGCACCGGGTCGGAAGGAGGCACCTTC. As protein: CASSTGSEGGTF.

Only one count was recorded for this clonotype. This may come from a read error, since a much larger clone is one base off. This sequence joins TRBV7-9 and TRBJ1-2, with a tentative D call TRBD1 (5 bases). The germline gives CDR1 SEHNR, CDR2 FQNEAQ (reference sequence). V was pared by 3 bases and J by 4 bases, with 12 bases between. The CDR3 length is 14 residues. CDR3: CASSLRQSSYGYTF. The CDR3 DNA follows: TGTGCCAGCAGCTTGAGACAGTCTAGCTATGGCTACACCTTC.

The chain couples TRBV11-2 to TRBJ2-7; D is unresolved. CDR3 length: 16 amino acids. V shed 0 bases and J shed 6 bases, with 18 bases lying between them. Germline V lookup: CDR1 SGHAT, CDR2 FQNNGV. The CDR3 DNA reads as TGTGCCAGCAGCTTAGATTCCCAGTGGAAAGGCGGCGAGCAGTACTTC. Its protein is CASSLDSQWKGGEQYF.

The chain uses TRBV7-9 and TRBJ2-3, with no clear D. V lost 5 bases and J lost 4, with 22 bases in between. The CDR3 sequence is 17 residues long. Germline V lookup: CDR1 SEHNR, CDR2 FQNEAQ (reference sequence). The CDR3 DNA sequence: TGTGCCAGCAGCCCAAGGCGCGGCGTCGGGCCGCCAGATACGCAGTATTTT. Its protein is CASSPRRGVGPPDTQYF.

Here the CDR3 DNA reads TGTGCCAGCAGCTTAGTGGGGGGGAAAGTGCCTGGCACAGATACGCAGTATTTT. It yields the protein CASSLVGGKVPGTDTQYF. The chain uses TRBV11-2 and TRBJ2-3; TRBD2 aligns across 7 bases. CDR1 is SGHAT and CDR2 is FQNNGV in the germline V gene. The V and J ends lost 1 base and 1 base, in that order; junction bases with no gene match: 11. This CDR3 is built from 18 residues.

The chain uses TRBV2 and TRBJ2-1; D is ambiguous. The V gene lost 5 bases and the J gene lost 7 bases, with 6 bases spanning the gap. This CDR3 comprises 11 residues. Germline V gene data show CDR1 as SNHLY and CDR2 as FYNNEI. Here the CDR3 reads CASSKPNEQFF. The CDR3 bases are TGTGCCAGCAGTAAGCCAAATGAGCAGTTCTTC.

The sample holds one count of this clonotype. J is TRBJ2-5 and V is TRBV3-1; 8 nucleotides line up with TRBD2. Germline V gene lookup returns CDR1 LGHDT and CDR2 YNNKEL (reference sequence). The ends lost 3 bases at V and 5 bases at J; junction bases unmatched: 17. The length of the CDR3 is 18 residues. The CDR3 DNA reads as TGTGCCAGCAGCCATCTCCAGCGGGAGAACCGGGGACCGGAGACCCAGTACTTC. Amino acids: CASSHLQRENRGPETQYF.

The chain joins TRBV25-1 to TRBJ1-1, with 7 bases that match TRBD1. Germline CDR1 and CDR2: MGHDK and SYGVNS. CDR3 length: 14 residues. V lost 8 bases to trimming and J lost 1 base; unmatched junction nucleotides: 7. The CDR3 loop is CASGTTGANTEAFF. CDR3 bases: TGTGCCAGCGGGACTACAGGGGCGAACACTGAAGCTTTCTTT.

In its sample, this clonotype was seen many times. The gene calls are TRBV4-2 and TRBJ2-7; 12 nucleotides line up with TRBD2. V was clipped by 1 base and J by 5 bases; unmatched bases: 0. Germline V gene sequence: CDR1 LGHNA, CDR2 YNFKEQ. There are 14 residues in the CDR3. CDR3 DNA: TGTGCCAGCAGCCAAGGGACTAGCGGGGACGAGCAGTACTTC. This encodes CASSQGTSGDEQYF.

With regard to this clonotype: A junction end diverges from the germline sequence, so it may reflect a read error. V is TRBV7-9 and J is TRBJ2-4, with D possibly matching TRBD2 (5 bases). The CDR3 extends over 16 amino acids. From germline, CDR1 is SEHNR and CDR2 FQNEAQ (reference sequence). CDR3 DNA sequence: TGTGCCAGCAGCTTCGCCTACACTCTAGCCAAAAGCATTCAGTACTTC. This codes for CASSFAYTLAKSIQYF.

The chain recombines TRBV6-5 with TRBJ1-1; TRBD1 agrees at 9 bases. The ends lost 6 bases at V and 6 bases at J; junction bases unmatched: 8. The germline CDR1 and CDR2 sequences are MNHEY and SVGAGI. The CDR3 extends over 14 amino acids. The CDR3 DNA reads TGTGCCAGCAGAAGAACAGGGGGCAGTGCTGAAGCTTTCTTT. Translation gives CASRRTGGSAEAFF.

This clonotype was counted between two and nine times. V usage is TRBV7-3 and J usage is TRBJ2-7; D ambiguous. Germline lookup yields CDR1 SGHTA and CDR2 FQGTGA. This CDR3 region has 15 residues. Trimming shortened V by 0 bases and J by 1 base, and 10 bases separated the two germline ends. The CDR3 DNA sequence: TGTGCCAGCAGCTTAACTCGCCTAGTTTCCTACGAGCAGTACTTC. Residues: CASSLTRLVSYEQYF.

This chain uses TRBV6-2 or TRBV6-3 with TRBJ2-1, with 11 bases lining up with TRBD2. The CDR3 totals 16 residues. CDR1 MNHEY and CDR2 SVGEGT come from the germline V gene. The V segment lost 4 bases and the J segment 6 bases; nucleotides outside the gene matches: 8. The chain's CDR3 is CASSSASGRYSNEQFF. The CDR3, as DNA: TGTGCCAGCAGTTCGGCTAGCGGGAGGTATAGCAATGAGCAGTTCTTC.

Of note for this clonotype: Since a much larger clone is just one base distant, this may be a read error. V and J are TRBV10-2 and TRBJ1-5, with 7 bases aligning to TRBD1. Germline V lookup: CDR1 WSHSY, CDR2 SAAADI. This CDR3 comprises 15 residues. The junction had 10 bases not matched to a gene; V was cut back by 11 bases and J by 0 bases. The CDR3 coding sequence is TGCGCCGGCGCCACCGGGACAGCTAGCAATCAGCCCCAGCATTTT. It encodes CAGATGTASNQPQHF.

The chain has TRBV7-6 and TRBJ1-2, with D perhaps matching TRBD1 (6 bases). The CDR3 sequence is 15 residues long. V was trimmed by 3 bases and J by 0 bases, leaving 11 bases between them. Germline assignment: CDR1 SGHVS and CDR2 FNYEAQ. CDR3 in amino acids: CASSFGQNSNYGYTF. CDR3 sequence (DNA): TGTGCCAGCAGCTTTGGACAGAACTCTAACTATGGCTACACCTTC.

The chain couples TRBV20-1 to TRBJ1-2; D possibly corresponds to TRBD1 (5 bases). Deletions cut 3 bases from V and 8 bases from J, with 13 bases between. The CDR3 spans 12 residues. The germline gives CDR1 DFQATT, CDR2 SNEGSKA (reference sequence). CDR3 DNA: TGCAGTGCTAGGGGGACCTCCCCGGGCTACACCTTC. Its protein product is CSARGTSPGYTF.

This chain's CDR3 is CASSYSYAQETQYF. The CDR3 coding sequence is TGTGCCAGCAGTTACTCTTACGCCCAAGAGACCCAGTACTTC. The chain is built from TRBV6-2 or TRBV6-3 and TRBJ2-5; no clear D. CDR3 length: 14 residues. V lost 0 bases to trimming and J lost 1 base, with 6 bases between them. CDR1 and CDR2 (germline): MNHEY, SVGEGT.

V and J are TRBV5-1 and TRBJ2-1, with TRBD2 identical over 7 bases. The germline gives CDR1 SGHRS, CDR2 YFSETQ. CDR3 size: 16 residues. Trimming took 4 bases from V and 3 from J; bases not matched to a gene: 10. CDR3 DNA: TGCGCCAGCAGCCCGCAAGGAGCGGGGATCTACAATGAGCAGTTCTTC. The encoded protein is CASSPQGAGIYNEQFF.